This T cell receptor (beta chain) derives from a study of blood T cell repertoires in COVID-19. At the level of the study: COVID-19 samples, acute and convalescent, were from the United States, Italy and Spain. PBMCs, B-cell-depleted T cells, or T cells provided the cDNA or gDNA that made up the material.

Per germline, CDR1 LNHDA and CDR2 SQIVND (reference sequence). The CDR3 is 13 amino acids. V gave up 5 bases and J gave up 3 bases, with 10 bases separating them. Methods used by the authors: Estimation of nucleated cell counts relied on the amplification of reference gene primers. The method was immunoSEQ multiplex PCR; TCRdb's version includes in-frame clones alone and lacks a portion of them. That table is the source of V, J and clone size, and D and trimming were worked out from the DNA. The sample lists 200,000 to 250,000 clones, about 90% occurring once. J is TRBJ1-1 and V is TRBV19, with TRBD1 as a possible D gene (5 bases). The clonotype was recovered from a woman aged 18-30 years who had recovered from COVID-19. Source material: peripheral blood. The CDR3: CASSYWGDTEAFF. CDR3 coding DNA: TGTGCCAGTAGTTACTGGGGGGACACTGAAGCTTTCTTT. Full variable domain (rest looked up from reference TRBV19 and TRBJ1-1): DGGITQSPKYLFRKEGQNVTLSCEQNLNHDAMYWYRQDPGQGLRLIYYSQIVNDFQKGDIAEGYSVSREKKESFPLTVTSAQKNPTAFYLCASSYWGDTEAFFGQGTRLTVV.